This TCR beta chain derives from a study of CD8+CD57+ T cells in acquired aplastic anemia. This clonotype was observed many times. The antigen remains undetermined. Study findings and constraints: Patients and controls turned out to have more than 25 CD8+ CDR3 sequences in common. Any difference that existed in CD8+ Simpson's diversity between patients and controls was not significant.

Genomic DNA was employed as the template in profiling TCR beta VDJ and CDR3. TCRdb processed the reads anew with MiXCR; each CDR3 protein has one entry. The sample has more than 150,000 distinct CDR3 sequences, 64% seen once; the top ten hold about 43%. Source material: sorted CD4+, CD8+, or CD8+CD57+ T cells (not recorded which) from PBMCs. The origin of this receptor is a human donor with severe aplastic anemia or a healthy control (not recorded which).

Here the CDR3 DNA reads TGTGCCAGCAGTCCAGACCAGGCGACTAATGAAAAACTGTTTTTT. Translated: CASSPDQATNEKLFF. This sequence joins TRBV5-4 and TRBJ1-4; D not resolved. Trimming took off 5 bases at V and 2 bases at J, with 13 bases between the two ends. The CDR3 is 15 amino acids. Germline lookup yields CDR1 SGHNT and CDR2 YYREEE (reference sequence). The full variable domain, with the rest looked up from reference TRBV5-4 and TRBJ1-4, is ETGVTQSPTHLIKTRGQQVTLRCSSQSGHNTVSWYQQALGQGPQFIFQYYREEENGRGNFPPRFSGLQFPNYSSELNVNALELDDSALYLCASSPDQATNEKLFFGSGTQLSVL.